The 25 T cell receptor beta chains listed next were all sequenced from one sample in a study of cytomegalovirus exposure and HLA in healthy donors. Vbeta (60) and Jbeta (13) primers were used in the PCR. Profiling relied on immunoSEQ multiplex PCR, and the TCRdb table lists in-frame clones only, not all of them. Of under 130,000 clones listed, around 72% are singletons. The sequenced material came from PBMCs. Source of these receptors: a male donor in good health and CMV-seronegative.

The chain couples TRBV7-2 to TRBJ2-7, with 8 positions matching TRBD2. The V gene's germline CDR1 is SGHTA and CDR2 FQGNSA. V was clipped by 4 bases and J by 1 base; unmatched bases: 6. The CDR3 loop spans 15 amino acids. The CDR3 DNA is TGTGCCAGCAGCTCCCGGGGGGGCGGATCCTACGAGCAGTACTTC. It is translated as CASSSRGGGSYEQYF.

The rearrangement joins TRBV28 to TRBJ2-2, with D hard to call. The CDR3 loop spans 14 amino acids. Looked up from germline, CDR1 is MDHEN and CDR2 is SYDVKM. V was clipped by 6 bases and J by 0 bases, with 8 bases between them. CDR3 DNA: TGTGCCAGCAGCCCCTCCCCGAACACCGGGGAGCTGTTTTTT. It yields the protein CASSPSPNTGELFF.

The chain employs TRBV14 and TRBJ1-1; the D gene is possibly TRBD1 (5 bases). Trimming pared 0 bases from V and 8 bases from J, leaving 7 bases between. This CDR3 contains 12 residues. The germline CDR1 and CDR2 sequences are SGHDN and FVKESK. The CDR3 DNA follows: TGTGCCAGCAGCCAAGAATCAGGGGAAGCTTTCTTT. It encodes CASSQESGEAFF.

The chain joins TRBV4-3 to TRBJ2-3, with D perhaps matching TRBD2 (7 bases). Trimming removed 0 bases from V and 0 bases from J, with 22 bases in between. This CDR3 has 20 amino acids. CDR1 and CDR2 from the germline V gene are LGHNA and YSLEER. The CDR3 loop reads CASSQDLTGGGRSSTDTQYF. The CDR3 region has the DNA TGCGCCAGCAGCCAAGATCTAACGGGCGGGGGCCGCTCTAGCACAGATACGCAGTATTTT.

The genes are TRBV7-3 and TRBJ2-3, with TRBD2 matching 7 bases. The trim removed 6 bases at V and 4 bases at J, leaving 7 bases unmatched. The germline V gene encodes CDR1 SGHTA and CDR2 FQGTGA. CDR3 length: 14 residues. The CDR3 sequence: CASSRAGNPDTQYF. In DNA, the CDR3 is TGTGCCAGCAGTCGAGCGGGAAACCCAGATACGCAGTATTTT.

This chain joins TRBV6-5 and TRBJ2-3; no reliable D call. The length of the CDR3 is 15 residues. V dropped 6 bases and J dropped 0 bases, with 13 bases sitting between them. In germline, CDR1 is MNHEY, CDR2 SVGAGI. This CDR3 is CASSTRHPSTDTQYF. Here the CDR3 DNA reads TGTGCCAGCAGCACTCGACACCCTAGCACAGATACGCAGTATTTT.

V is TRBV2 and J is TRBJ1-2; D gene uncertain. This CDR3 comprises 17 residues. Germline CDR1 SNHLY, CDR2 FYNNEI. V lost 1 base and J 1 base, leaving 16 bases between the germline ends. The DNA for the CDR3 is TGTGCCAGCAGTGAAGATAGCGGGCGCCGGGATAACTATGGCTACACCTTC. It translates to CASSEDSGRRDNYGYTF.

The rearrangement links TRBV4-1 to TRBJ2-7; D is perhaps TRBD1 (6 bases). Germline CDR1 and CDR2: MGHRA and YSYEKL. This CDR3 comprises 13 residues. V lost 3 bases to trimming and J lost 3 bases, with 9 bases between them. This CDR3 reads CASSHRTDYEQYF. In DNA, the CDR3 is TGCGCCAGCAGCCATAGGACAGACTACGAGCAGTACTTC.

The chain carries TRBV10-3 and TRBJ2-3, with 7 bases matching TRBD1. Trimming took 2 bases from V and 4 from J; bases not matched to a gene: 12. Germline V gene lookup returns CDR1 ENHRY and CDR2 SYGVKD. The CDR3 covers 17 residues. The CDR3 is CAISETSGTELPDTQYF. CDR3 DNA: TGTGCCATCAGTGAGACTTCCGGGACAGAATTACCAGATACGCAGTATTTT.

The gene calls are TRBV6-4 and TRBJ2-3; D remains unclear. The V gene lost 6 bases and the J gene lost 6 bases, with 16 bases spanning the gap. Per the germline V gene, CDR1 is MRHNA and CDR2 is SNTAGT. The CDR3 is made up of 14 amino acids. CDR3 coding DNA: TGTGCCAGCAGCTACTCCCCAGGTACCGATACGCAGTATTTT. Encoded protein: CASSYSPGTDTQYF.

The chain recombines TRBV7-9 with TRBJ2-7; D is unresolved. CDR3 length: 14 amino acids. From germline, CDR1 is SEHNR and CDR2 FQNEAQ (reference sequence). Trimming cost V 2 bases and J 2 bases, with 10 bases left between them. This CDR3 reads CASSLRNGAYEQYF. CDR3 nucleotides: TGTGCCAGCAGCTTAAGGAACGGAGCCTACGAGCAGTACTTC.

In nucleotides, the CDR3 is TGTGCCAGCACTGACAGGGACTATGGCTACACCTTC. It specifies CASTDRDYGYTF. The chain employs TRBV6-1 and TRBJ1-2, with 7 nucleotides matching TRBD1. The CDR3 is made up of 12 amino acids. Germline CDR1 is MNHNS and CDR2 is SASEGT. The junction had 2 bases not matched to a gene; V was cut back by 7 bases and J by 3 bases.

This sequence joins TRBV5-4 and TRBJ2-5, with 8 bases lining up with TRBD2. The CDR3 spans 16 residues. Germline lookup yields CDR1 SGHNT and CDR2 YYREEE (reference sequence). With 0 bases clipped from V and 7 bases from J, the junction kept 11 bases outside the gene matches. CDR3 DNA: TGTGCCAGCAGCTTGGCCGGGACTAGAGGGTGGTGGACCCAGTACTTC. It specifies CASSLAGTRGWWTQYF.

The genes are TRBV21-1 and TRBJ2-1; TRBD1, the D gene given by the table, was not confirmed from the DNA. TRBV21-1 is reported as a pseudogene. This CDR3 is 19 amino acids long. As DNA, the CDR3 is TGTGCCAGCAGCAAAGGGGCGGGGGACAGGGCTAACTCCTACAATGAGCAGTTCTTC. It codes for CASSKGAGDRANSYNEQFF.

This chain connects TRBV27 to TRBJ1-2; 8 nucleotides match TRBD1. After removal of 5 bases from V and 4 bases from J, the junction contained 6 bases not matched to a gene. Germline CDR1 reads MNHEY; CDR2 reads SMNVEV (reference sequence). The CDR3 loop spans 14 amino acids. The CDR3 nucleotides are TGTGCCAGCAGTCTAGGACAGGGAGTCTATGGCTACACCTTC. This codes for CASSLGQGVYGYTF.

V gene TRBV7-2 combines with J gene TRBJ2-7; 12 bases fit TRBD2. The CDR3 loop spans 15 amino acids. Germline CDR1 reads SGHTA; CDR2 reads FQGNSA. The ends lost 6 bases at V and 4 bases at J; junction bases unmatched: 7. Here the CDR3 reads CASRTGTSGPYEQYF. CDR3 sequence (DNA): TGTGCCAGCAGGACTGGGACTAGCGGGCCTTACGAGCAGTACTTC.

This clone showed up just a few times. V and J are TRBV10-1 and TRBJ2-7, with 12 bases identical to TRBD1. The CDR3 is 18 amino acids. CDR1 and CDR2 (germline): WNHNN, SYGVQD (reference sequence). The junction had 11 bases not matched to a gene; V was cut back by 5 bases and J by 0 bases. CDR3 bases: TGCGCCAGCAGTACCGGGACAGGGGGCTCTTGGACCTCCTACGAGCAGTACTTC. Translating it yields CASSTGTGGSWTSYEQYF.

This sequence joins TRBV10-3 and TRBJ2-5; 12 nucleotides line up with TRBD2. The DNA end favors TRBJ2-7, so the J call may be wrong. Germline values: CDR1 ENHRY, CDR2 SYGVKD. The CDR3 runs 14 residues. The CDR3 spells CAISGLAGGDEQYF. As DNA, the CDR3 is TGTGCCATCAGTGGGCTAGCGGGAGGGGACGAGCAGTACTTC.

The rearrangement joins TRBV30 to TRBJ1-5; D gene uncertain. Trimming left V 0 bases short and J 4 bases short, with 7 bases between. The CDR3 is 13 amino acids. The V gene's germline CDR1 is GTSNPN and CDR2 SVGIG (reference sequence). The chain's CDR3 is CAWSVGRNQPQHF. DNA for the CDR3: TGTGCCTGGAGTGTCGGGAGAAATCAGCCCCAGCATTTT.

The V and J genes are TRBV10-3 and TRBJ2-3; 12 bases are a match to TRBD2. The CDR3 loop spans 13 amino acids. From germline, CDR1 is ENHRY and CDR2 SYGVKD. Trimming at V came to 10 bases and at J to 2 bases, leaving 1 base not matched to a gene. This chain's CDR3 is CATSGGDTDTQYF. The CDR3 coding sequence is TGTGCCACTAGCGGGGGGGACACAGATACGCAGTATTTT.

The V call is TRBV10-3, the J call TRBJ2-7; 11 bases map to TRBD1. Germline V gene sequence: CDR1 ENHRY, CDR2 SYGVKD. This CDR3 is built from 16 residues. V trimming: 3 bases; J trimming: 5 bases; junction bases outside the gene matches: 9. DNA for the CDR3: TGTGCCATCAGTGACCCGACGGGACAGGGGGGGCACGAGCAGTACTTC. Translation: CAISDPTGQGGHEQYF.

This clone was seen a handful of times. One end of the junction varies from germline; a read error may be responsible. The chain employs TRBV7-9 and TRBJ1-1; D might be TRBD1 (5 bases). Per germline, CDR1 SEHNR and CDR2 FQNEAQ (reference sequence). The CDR3 extends over 12 amino acids. The CDR3 spells CSSSRQPTEAFF. The CDR3, as DNA: TGTTCCAGCAGTAGACAGCCGACTGAAGCTTTCTTT.

This clone was seen only once. J is TRBJ2-7 and V is TRBV27, with D maybe TRBD1 (6 bases). CDR3 length: 15 residues. V lost 5 bases and J lost 2, with 16 bases in between. Germline values: CDR1 MNHEY, CDR2 SMNVEV (reference sequence). Written as DNA, the CDR3 is TGTGCCAGCAGTGTACAGGGACGGATTGCCTACGAGCAGTACTTC. Protein product: CASSVQGRIAYEQYF.

The chain couples TRBV11-3 to TRBJ2-2, with a weak D call TRBD2 (5 bases). Germline lookup yields CDR1 SGHNT and CDR2 YENEEA. This CDR3 contains 13 residues. With 7 bases removed from V and 8 bases from J, the gap between germline ends came to 14 bases. This CDR3 reads CASTLREWGELFF. The CDR3 DNA reads TGTGCCAGCACCCTTAGGGAGTGGGGGGAGCTGTTTTTT.

This sequence joins TRBV28 and TRBJ2-7; D possibly corresponds to TRBD1 (6 bases). The V end was cut by 1 base, the J end by 0 bases, with 13 bases between. The CDR3 consists of 16 residues. Germline values: CDR1 MDHEN, CDR2 SYDVKM. The CDR3 region has the DNA TGTGCCAGCAGTTTATCCCGGGGCAGGGGCTCCTACGAGCAGTACTTC. Amino acid sequence: CASSLSRGRGSYEQYF.